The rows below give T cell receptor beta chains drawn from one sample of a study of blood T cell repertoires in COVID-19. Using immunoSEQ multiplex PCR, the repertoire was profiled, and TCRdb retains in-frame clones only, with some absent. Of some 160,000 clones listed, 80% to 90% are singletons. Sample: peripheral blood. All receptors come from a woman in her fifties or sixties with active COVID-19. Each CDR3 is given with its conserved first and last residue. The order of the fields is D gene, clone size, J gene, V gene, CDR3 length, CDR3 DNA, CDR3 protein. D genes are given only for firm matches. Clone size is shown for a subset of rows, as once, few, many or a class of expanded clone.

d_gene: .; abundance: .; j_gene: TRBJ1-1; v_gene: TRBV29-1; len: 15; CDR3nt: TGCAGCGTTGATGTGACCTCGGGATTGAGGGCTGAAGCTTTCTTT; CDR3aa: CSVDVTSGLRAEAFF
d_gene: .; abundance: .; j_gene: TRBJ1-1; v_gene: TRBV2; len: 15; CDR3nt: TGTGCCAGCAGTGAAGCGCGGCAGGGCCCCGCTGAAGCTTTCTTT; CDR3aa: CASSEARQGPAEAFF
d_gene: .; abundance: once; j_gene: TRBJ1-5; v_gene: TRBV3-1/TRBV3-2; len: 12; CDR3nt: TGTGCCAGCAGCCAAGGATCCGGTACCCAGCATTTT; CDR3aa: CASSQGSGTQHF
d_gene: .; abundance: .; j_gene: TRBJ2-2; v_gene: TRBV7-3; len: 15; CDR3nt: TGTGCCAGCAGCTCAGGGAACAGGGCCGCCGGGGAGCTGTTTTTT; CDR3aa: CASSSGNRAAGELFF
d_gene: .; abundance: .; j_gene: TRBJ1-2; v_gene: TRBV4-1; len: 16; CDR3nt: TGCGCCAGCAGCCAAGAGGGGATTCAGGGGAGCTATGGCTACACCTTC; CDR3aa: CASSQEGIQGSYGYTF
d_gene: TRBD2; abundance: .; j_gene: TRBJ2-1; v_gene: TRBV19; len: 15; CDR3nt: TGTGCCAGTAGTATACGGGCGGGGGTCAGCAATGAGCAGTTCTTC; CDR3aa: CASSIRAGVSNEQFF
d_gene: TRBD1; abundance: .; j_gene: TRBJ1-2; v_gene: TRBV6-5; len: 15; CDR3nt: TGTGCCAGCAGTTACGGGACAGGGAGGGGGTATGGCTACACCTTC; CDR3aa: CASSYGTGRGYGYTF
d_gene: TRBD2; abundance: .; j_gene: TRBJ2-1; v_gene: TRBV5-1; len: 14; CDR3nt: TGCGCCAGCAGCCTTGGGACTAGCGGGAGGGAGCAGTTCTTC; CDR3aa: CASSLGTSGREQFF
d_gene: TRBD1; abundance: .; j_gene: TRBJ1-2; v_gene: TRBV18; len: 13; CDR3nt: TGTGCCAGCTCAACGACAGGGGTCTATGGCTACACCTTC; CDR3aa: CASSTTGVYGYTF
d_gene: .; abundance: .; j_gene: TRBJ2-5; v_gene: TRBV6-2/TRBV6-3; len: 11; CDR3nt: TGTGCCAGCAGTCGTAGCGGGACCCAGTACTTC; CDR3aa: CASSRSGTQYF
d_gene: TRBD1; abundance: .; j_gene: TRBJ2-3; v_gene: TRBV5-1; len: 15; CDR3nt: TGCGCCAGCAGTTACAGGGGACCCTCCACAGATACGCAGTATTTT; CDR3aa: CASSYRGPSTDTQYF
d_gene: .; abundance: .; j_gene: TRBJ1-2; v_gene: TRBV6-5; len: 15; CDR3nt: TGTGCCAGCAGTTACTCGAACCCGCAGTTCTATGGCTACACCTTC; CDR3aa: CASSYSNPQFYGYTF
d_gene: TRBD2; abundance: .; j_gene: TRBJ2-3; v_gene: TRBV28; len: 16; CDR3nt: TGTGCCAGCAGTTTTCTTGCGGGAGGGCCTACAGATACGCAGTATTTT; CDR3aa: CASSFLAGGPTDTQYF
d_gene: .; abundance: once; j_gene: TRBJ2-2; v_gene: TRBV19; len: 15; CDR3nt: TGTGCCAGTAAAATCGGTTCAGGGGTCCCCGGGGAGCTGTTTTTT; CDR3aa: CASKIGSGVPGELFF
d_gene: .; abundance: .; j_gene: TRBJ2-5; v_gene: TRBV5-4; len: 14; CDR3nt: TGTGCCAGCAGCCCCCCTAGTTCACCAGAGACCCAGTACTTC; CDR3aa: CASSPPSSPETQYF